This TCR beta chain was recorded in a study of blood T cell repertoires in COVID-19. Here immunoSEQ multiplex PCR was the method, and the copy in TCRdb shows in-frame clones only, minus some. The profile shows roughly 230,000 clones, around 83% of them singletons. The junction had 1 base not matched to a gene; V was cut back by 6 bases and J by 0 bases. Germline CDR1 is SQVTM and CDR2 is ANQGSEA. The CDR3 spans 12 residues. Enrolled through a virtual design, the participants were between roughly 18 and 90 years of age and came from some 26 US areas. Donors were grouped by their self-reported clinical history. A COVID-19 case was met by exposed participants within 2 weeks before study entry.

J is TRBJ2-7 and V is TRBV29-1; 8 nucleotides align to TRBD1. The sequence was collected from a woman aged 45 to 65 who had been exposed to COVID-19. The sample consisted of PBMCs or T cells enriched from blood (not recorded which). The CDR3 protein is CSVTGDSYEQYF. In nucleotides, the CDR3 is TGCAGCGTGACAGGGGACTCCTACGAGCAGTACTTC.